This TCR beta chain was found in a study of T cell responses to AZD1222 COVID-19 vaccine. Study as a whole: Second-dose intervals of approximately 4 or approximately 12 weeks were pooled.

Whole-study results and caveats: Females outnumbered males among donors, who were mostly white British; clonal diversity was possibly underestimated. Increases in Spike-specific TCR breadth and depth were seen after two AZD1222 doses. Per reports, nearly half of all spike-specific TCRs target regions that are unmutated in variants.

This CDR3 spans 13 amino acids. Deletions cut 5 bases from V and 6 bases from J, with 14 bases between. In germline, CDR1 is SQVTM, CDR2 ANQGSEA. Clones were sequenced by immunoSEQ multiplex PCR, and TCRdb holds only the in-frame ones, with some missing. The table has approximately 120,000 clones, approximately 90% seen once. In its sample, this clone was seen a few times. Its target is unknown. This sequence originates from an adult in good health. The source was peripheral blood, collected on day 0 of AZD1222 vaccination. The rearrangement uses TRBV29-1 and TRBJ2-1, with D uncertain. The CDR3 DNA is TGCAGCGTTTCTCCGAACGGTCGCAATGAGCAGTTCTTC. This gives the protein CSVSPNGRNEQFF.